A single sample gave rise to the 14 T cell receptor beta chains below, sequenced in a study of shared clonotypes between healthy human individuals. Measured with immunoSEQ multiplex PCR; TCRdb has only the in-frame clones, and not every one. The data hold around 1 million clones, with 60% to 85% observed a single time. Sample: memory CD4+ T cells sorted from blood. Subset described: CD45RA-negative fraction. The receptors were gathered from a man aged 18 to 35 in good health.

In its sample, this clone was seen once. J is TRBJ1-6 and V is TRBV7-2; 7 nucleotides align to TRBD1. CDR1 and CDR2 from the germline V gene are SGHTA and FQGNSA. V dropped 1 base and J dropped 6; count of bases not matched to a gene: 3. The CDR3 sequence is 15 residues long. CDR3 in amino acids: CASSLEGAGNSPLHF. The CDR3 bases are TGTGCCAGCAGCTTAGAGGGGGCAGGTAATTCACCCCTCCACTTT.

V and J are TRBV7-3 and TRBJ2-2; D is unresolved. Trimming shortened V by 3 bases and J by 1 base, and 6 bases separated the two germline ends. Germline CDR1 SGHTA, CDR2 FQGTGA. This CDR3 has 14 residues. Here the CDR3 DNA reads TGTGCCAGCAGCTTTGGTATGAACACCGGGGAGCTGTTTTTT. It yields the protein CASSFGMNTGELFF.

The gene calls are TRBV21-1 and TRBJ2-1. TRBV21-1 is tagged as a pseudogene. The CDR3 is 15 residues long. In DNA form, the CDR3 reads TGTGCCAGCAGCACTTGGTGGTGGGGGAACAATGAGCAGTTCTTC. Translated: CASSTWWWGNNEQFF.

A word on this clone: Other DNA sequences within the sample encode an identical CDR3. Written as DNA, the CDR3 is TGTGCCAGCAGAGGGGGCGAGGAGACCCAGTACTTC. It yields the protein CASRGGEETQYF. The chain joins TRBV2 to TRBJ2-5, with 7 positions matching TRBD1. The CDR3 length is 12 residues. Per the germline V gene, CDR1 is SNHLY and CDR2 is FYNNEI. J lost 5 bases, V lost 6 bases, and 3 bases had no gene match.

The chain is built from TRBV7-9 and TRBJ1-4; D call uncertain. CDR3 length equals 14 residues. Between the trimmed V and J ends, which lost 1 base and 3 bases, there was a span of 6 bases. The germline gives CDR1 SEHNR, CDR2 FQNEAQ (reference sequence). The CDR3 sequence: CASSLGVANEKLFF. In DNA form, the CDR3 reads TGTGCCAGCAGCTTAGGAGTGGCTAATGAAAAACTGTTTTTT.

CDR3 coding DNA: TGTGCCAGCAGCCGGACAGGGGAAACCTACGAGCAGTACTTC. Encoded protein: CASSRTGETYEQYF. This sequence joins TRBV6-1 and TRBJ2-7, with 9 bases fitting TRBD1. V lost 6 bases, J lost 2 bases, and 5 bases stayed unmatched. The V gene's germline CDR1 is MNHNS and CDR2 SASEGT. This CDR3 comprises 14 residues.

CDR3: CASSVASGGTYEQYF. The CDR3, as DNA: TGTGCCAGCAGTGTGGCTAGCGGGGGGACCTACGAGCAGTACTTC. V usage is TRBV2 and J usage is TRBJ2-7; 11 nucleotides agree with TRBD2. The V gene's germline CDR1 is SNHLY and CDR2 FYNNEI. V was pared by 4 bases and J by 2 bases, with 4 bases of the junction left unmatched. The CDR3 is made up of 15 amino acids. The whole variable domain, remainder taken from reference TRBV2 and TRBJ2-7, is EPEVTQTPSHQVTQMGQEVILRCVPISNHLYFYWYRQILGQKVEFLVSFYNNEISEKSEIFDDQFSVERPDGSNFTLKIRSTKLEDSAMYFCASSVASGGTYEQYFGPGTRLTVT.

The rearrangement uses TRBV5-1 and TRBJ2-7, with 8 nucleotides matching TRBD2. Germline V gives CDR1 SGHRS, CDR2 YFSETQ. The V gene end was trimmed by 5 bases and the J gene end by 0 bases; junction bases not matched to a gene: 7. There are 15 residues in the CDR3. The CDR3 spells CASRATSGVSYEQYF. CDR3 sequence (DNA): TGCGCCAGCAGGGCCACTAGCGGAGTCTCCTACGAGCAGTACTTC. The full variable domain, rest sourced from reference TRBV5-1 and TRBJ2-7, is KAGVTQTPRYLIKTRGQQVTLSCSPISGHRSVSWYQQTPGQGLQFLFEYFSETQRNKGNFPGRFSGRQFSNSRSEMNVSTLELGDSALYLCASRATSGVSYEQYFGPGTRLTVT.

The rearrangement joins TRBV5-1 to TRBJ1-1; D might be TRBD1 (6 bases). The CDR3 sequence is 15 residues long. The V end lost 5 bases, the J end lost 1 base, and 15 bases lay between the germline ends. Germline V gives CDR1 SGHRS, CDR2 YFSETQ. CDR3 amino acids: CASRPDSRGNTEAFF. The CDR3 nucleotides read TGCGCCAGCAGACCAGACTCCAGGGGGAACACTGAAGCTTTCTTT.

This clone was recorded a few times. The genes are TRBV6-1 and TRBJ2-3; D not certain. The CDR3 covers 13 residues. The V gene's germline CDR1 is MNHNS and CDR2 SASEGT. Between the trimmed V and J ends, which lost 5 bases and 6 bases, there was a span of 12 bases. The CDR3 DNA reads as TGTGCCAGCAGTTTAGGGATAGGGGATACGCAGTATTTT. Its translation: CASSLGIGDTQYF.

V gene TRBV2 combines with J gene TRBJ1-6; D ambiguous. The CDR3 spans 15 residues. The germline V gene has CDR1 SNHLY and CDR2 FYNNEI. Trimming removed 2 bases from V and 6 bases from J, with 11 bases in between. The DNA for the CDR3 is TGTGCCAGCAGTGAACAGGCTACCCCTAATTCACCCCTCCACTTT. It codes for CASSEQATPNSPLHF.

The J gene is TRBJ2-7, the V gene TRBV9; TRBD1 is a possible D gene (5 bases). The CDR3 is 12 amino acids. Between the trimmed V and J ends, which lost 4 bases and 6 bases, there was a span of 11 bases. Germline V gene lookup returns CDR1 SGDLS and CDR2 YYNGEE. The CDR3 reads CASSPGLREQYF. CDR3 coding DNA: TGTGCCAGCAGCCCAGGGCTCCGCGAGCAGTACTTC.

With respect to this clone: A read error may produce the germline difference seen at one junction end. CDR3 sequence: CASSSGTSGVTDTQYF. The CDR3 nucleotides are TGCGCCAGCAGCTCCGGGACTAGCGGGGTGACAGATACGCAGTATTTT. The chain has TRBV7-2 and TRBJ2-3, with 13 nucleotides matching TRBD2. CDR3 length: 16 amino acids. In germline, CDR1 is SGHTA, CDR2 FQGNSA.

The chain couples TRBV5-1 to TRBJ2-5, with 12 bases matching TRBD2. Trimming at V came to 0 bases and at J to 3 bases, leaving 9 bases not matched to a gene. Germline CDR1 and CDR2: SGHRS and YFSETQ. The CDR3 sequence is 18 residues long. CDR3 nucleotides: TGCGCCAGCAGCTTGGGGGGGACGAGGACTAGCGGGGAAGAGACCCAGTACTTC. As protein: CASSLGGTRTSGEETQYF.